These 30 T cell receptor beta chains were sequenced from one sample in a study of STAT3 mutations in large granular lymphocyte leukemia. Method: immunoSEQ multiplex PCR; TCRdb's copy keeps in-frame clones and lacks some. This table has some 15,000 clones, approximately 91% appearing once. These TCRs' antigens remain unknown. Whole-study findings and limits: Every T-LGLL patient had at least one immunodominant TCRbeta clonotype.

The sequenced sample was peripheral blood mononuclear cells. Source of these receptors: a woman between 45 and 65 years old with T-cell large granular lymphocyte leukemia. Some clones in this sample may be carry-over from other donors' samples.

V is TRBV18 and J is TRBJ1-2; D remains unclear. The V gene's germline CDR1 is KGHSH and CDR2 LQKENI. Trimming took off 3 bases at V and 7 bases at J, with 18 bases between the two ends. The CDR3 is 15 residues long. The CDR3 sequence is CASSPLGGTESGYTF. The CDR3 region has the DNA TGTGCCAGCTCACCTCTCGGCGGAACAGAGAGTGGCTACACCTTC. The full variable domain, completed using reference TRBV18 and TRBJ1-2, is NAGVMQNPRHLVRRRGQEARLRCSPMKGHSHVYWYRQLPEEGLKFMVYLQKENIIDESGMPKERFSAEFPKEGPSILRIQQVVRGDSAAYFCASSPLGGTESGYTFGSGTRLTVV.

This clone is a singleton in its sample. This chain links TRBV28 with TRBJ1-1, with 7 positions matching TRBD1. The CDR3 has 14 amino acids. Trimming took 4 bases from V and 1 from J; bases not matched to a gene: 3. CDR1 MDHEN and CDR2 SYDVKM come from the germline V gene. CDR3 in DNA: TGTGCCAGCAGTTCAAGACAGGGGAACACTGAAGCTTTCTTT. It is translated as CASSSRQGNTEAFF. Combining the CDR3 with reference TRBV28 and TRBJ1-1 gives the whole variable domain DVKVTQSSRYLVKRTGEKVFLECVQDMDHENMFWYRQDPGLGLRLIYFSYDVKMKEKGDIPEGYSVSREKKERFSLILESASTNQTSMYLCASSSRQGNTEAFFGQGTRLTVV.

The gene calls are TRBV29-1 and TRBJ2-7; no definite D call. Germline CDR1 SQVTM, CDR2 ANQGSEA. The ends were cut back, 4 bases at V and 8 bases at J, with 12 bases in the middle. The CDR3 covers 11 residues. The CDR3 DNA reads as TGCAGCGTTGGAGAAGGGTCGAAGCAGTACTTC. It codes for CSVGEGSKQYF.

For the CDR3, the DNA is TGCGCCAGCAGCCCAAACCCAACAGCAACTGAAGCTTTCTTT. Translation gives CASSPNPTATEAFF. This chain joins TRBV5-1 and TRBJ1-1; no definite D call. The CDR3 totals 14 residues. Trimming cost V 4 bases and J 5 bases, with 15 bases left between them. Germline CDR1 and CDR2: SGHRS and YFSETQ.

This sequence joins TRBV11-2 and TRBJ2-3; D is uncertain. Germline assignment: CDR1 SGHAT and CDR2 FQNNGV. The CDR3 covers 13 residues. V lost 3 bases and J 4 bases, leaving 8 bases between the germline ends. CDR3 bases: TGTGCCAGCAGCTTTGCTTTTGCAGATACGCAGTATTTT. The encoded protein is CASSFAFADTQYF.

Concerning this clone itself: Other DNA variants within this sample encode the same CDR3. V usage is TRBV6-5 and J usage is TRBJ1-2; D call uncertain. Germline V gene data show CDR1 as MNHEY and CDR2 as SVGAGI. The CDR3 length is 12 residues. The ends were cut back, 2 bases at V and 1 base at J, with 2 bases in the middle. CDR3 sequence (DNA): TGTGCCAGCAGTTACGATAACTATGGCTACACCTTC. Amino acid sequence: CASSYDNYGYTF.

The table lists this clone with a few counts. This sequence joins TRBV5-1 and TRBJ1-4; 9 nucleotides align to TRBD1. V trimming: 4 bases; J trimming: 5 bases; junction bases outside the gene matches: 9. The CDR3 totals 16 residues. Germline V gene data show CDR1 as SGHRS and CDR2 as YFSETQ. DNA of the CDR3: TGCGCCAGCAGCCTTCCCTCCGGGACAGGGAATGAAAAACTGTTTTTT. It encodes CASSLPSGTGNEKLFF.

The V gene is TRBV5-4, the J gene TRBJ1-1; no reliable D call. The CDR3 has 11 residues. Looked up from germline, CDR1 is SGHNT and CDR2 is YYREEE (reference sequence). The V and J ends lost 3 bases and 6 bases respectively, with 6 bases between them. The CDR3 sequence: CASSSTAEAFF. The CDR3 nucleotides are TGTGCCAGCAGCTCCACAGCTGAAGCTTTCTTT.

The chain uses TRBV27 and TRBJ2-7; a possible D gene is TRBD1 (6 bases). This CDR3 is built from 13 residues. Trimming left V 2 bases short and J 3 bases short, with 8 bases between. Germline V gives CDR1 MNHEY, CDR2 SMNVEV (reference sequence). The CDR3 region is CASSLNRVYEQYF. The CDR3 nucleotides are TGTGCCAGCAGTTTAAACAGGGTCTACGAGCAGTACTTC.

The V gene is TRBV18, the J gene TRBJ1-1; the D gene is possibly TRBD1 (5 bases). Germline CDR1 reads KGHSH; CDR2 reads LQKENI. V was cut by 4 bases and J by 4 bases, with 13 bases left in between. The CDR3 runs 14 residues. The CDR3 reads CASSLQGAGTEAFF. CDR3 DNA: TGTGCCAGCTCACTCCAAGGGGCGGGCACTGAAGCTTTCTTT.

The chain has TRBV5-1 and TRBJ1-1; 7 nucleotides line up with TRBD1. V lost 3 bases to trimming and J lost 0 bases; unmatched junction nucleotides: 2. The CDR3 consists of 14 residues. The germline gives CDR1 SGHRS, CDR2 YFSETQ. This CDR3 is CASSSRGLNTEAFF. CDR3 bases: TGCGCCAGCAGCTCTAGGGGGCTGAACACTGAAGCTTTCTTT.

As for this clone: An end of the junction differs from the germline gene, which may be a read error. The genes are TRBV18 and TRBJ1-1; the match to TRBD1 covers 7 bases. This CDR3 spans 13 amino acids. Looked up from germline, CDR1 is KGHSH and CDR2 is LQKENI. CDR3 in DNA: TGTGCCAGCTCCCCACGGACAGGCACTGAAGCTTTCTTT. It translates to CASSPRTGTEAFF.

The CDR3 DNA follows: TGCGCCAGCAGCTTAACAGGGACTGGGGCCAACGTCCTGACTTTC. Amino acid sequence: CASSLTGTGANVLTF. The V gene is TRBV5-1, the J gene TRBJ2-6; TRBD1 might be the D (6 bases). This CDR3 is 15 amino acids long. In germline, CDR1 is SGHRS, CDR2 YFSETQ. Deletions cut 2 bases from V and 2 bases from J, with 8 bases between.

The gene calls are TRBV4-3 and TRBJ2-1; 8 nucleotides match TRBD2. This CDR3 has 15 residues. The trim removed 3 bases at V and 7 bases at J, leaving 8 bases unmatched. Germline V gives CDR1 LGHNA, CDR2 YSLEER. This CDR3 is CASSQGLGAGNEQFF. The CDR3 nucleotides read TGCGCCAGCAGCCAGGGACTAGGGGCGGGGAATGAGCAGTTCTTC.

The chain couples TRBV6-1 to TRBJ1-5; D remains ambiguous. The V gene lost 3 bases and the J gene lost 4 bases, with 10 bases spanning the gap. The CDR3 length is 14 residues. The germline CDR1 and CDR2 sequences are MNHNS and SASEGT. CDR3 coding DNA: TGTGCCAGCAGTGAGAGACTCACTAATCAGCCCCAGCATTTT. It yields the protein CASSERLTNQPQHF.

This clone was detected only once. The chain links TRBV7-2 to TRBJ1-2; no firm D call. Trimming shortened V by 3 bases and J by 3 bases, and 14 bases separated the two germline ends. There are 15 residues in the CDR3. Germline V gene data show CDR1 as SGHTA and CDR2 as FQGNSA. The CDR3 is CASSLTPTSDYGYTF. DNA of the CDR3: TGTGCCAGCAGCTTGACCCCGACAAGCGACTATGGCTACACCTTC.

The chain combines TRBV18 with TRBJ2-1, with D uncertain. CDR1 is KGHSH, CDR2 LQKENI, per germline. This CDR3 has 13 residues. Trimming pared 1 base from V and 4 bases from J, leaving 5 bases between. DNA for the CDR3: TGTGCCAGCTCACCACGGCGGTACAATGAGCAGTTCTTC. It encodes CASSPRRYNEQFF.

V usage is TRBV15 and J usage is TRBJ1-2; no clear D. The CDR3 runs to 14 residues. CDR1 and CDR2 (germline): LNHNV, YYDKDF (reference sequence). V gave up 0 bases and J gave up 5 bases, with 10 bases separating them. The CDR3 DNA is TGTGCCACCAGCAGAGAGGGGTACCGATATGGCTACACCTTC. This sequence encodes CATSREGYRYGYTF.

The V and J genes are TRBV2 and TRBJ2-7, with 9 bases identical to TRBD1. With V trimmed by 8 bases and J by 2 bases, 10 bases remained unmatched. CDR1 SNHLY and CDR2 FYNNEI come from the germline V gene. CDR3 length: 15 residues. The CDR3 loop is CASVGPGTGTYEQYF. The DNA for the CDR3 is TGTGCCAGCGTTGGGCCCGGGACAGGGACCTACGAGCAGTACTTC. The whole variable domain, remainder taken from reference TRBV2 and TRBJ2-7, is EPEVTQTPSHQVTQMGQEVILRCVPISNHLYFYWYRQILGQKVEFLVSFYNNEISEKSEIFDDQFSVERPDGSNFTLKIRSTKLEDSAMYFCASVGPGTGTYEQYFGPGTRLTVT.

The chain employs TRBV5-8 and TRBJ2-3, with unresolved D. This CDR3 has 15 residues. V was trimmed by 4 bases and J by 3 bases, leaving 15 bases between them. The germline CDR1 and CDR2 sequences are SGHTS and YDEGEE. CDR3 nucleotides: TGTGCCAGCAGCGAGAATGGGCGAGGAACAGATACGCAGTATTTT. Residues: CASSENGRGTDTQYF.

As DNA, the CDR3 is TGTGCCAGCAGCTCGAGGGGGGGGTCCTACGAGCAGTACTTC. Translated, it gives CASSSRGGSYEQYF. The chain carries TRBV5-4 and TRBJ2-7; tentative D call: TRBD2 (7 bases). With 3 bases removed from V and 1 base from J, the gap between germline ends came to 11 bases. This CDR3 comprises 14 residues. The germline gives CDR1 SGHNT, CDR2 YYREEE (reference sequence).

The V and J genes are TRBV1 and TRBJ2-7; the D call of TRBD2 is as the table states it, not checked on the DNA. TRBV1 is given as a pseudogene. The CDR3 is made up of 15 amino acids. The DNA of the CDR3 is TGCACCAGCAGCCAAGCATTAGCGATACCCTACGAGCAGTACTTC. It encodes CTSSQALAIPYEQYF.

The rearrangement joins TRBV18 to TRBJ2-3, with a possible D match to TRBD2 (6 bases). There are 15 residues in the CDR3. Germline assignment: CDR1 KGHSH and CDR2 LQKENI. Trimming left V 2 bases short and J 6 bases short, with 15 bases between. CDR3 nucleotide sequence: TGTGCCAGCTCACCATACGTTTCGGGGAGGGATACGCAGTATTTT. Amino acid sequence: CASSPYVSGRDTQYF.

The chain joins TRBV6-6 to TRBJ1-5; D is possibly TRBD1 (6 bases). Deletions cut 4 bases from V and 0 bases from J, with 10 bases between. The CDR3 is 15 residues long. Germline assignment: CDR1 MNHNY and CDR2 SVGAGI (reference sequence). The CDR3, as DNA: TGTGCCAGCAGTTTTACAGGGAATAGCAATCAGCCCCAGCATTTT. Translating gives CASSFTGNSNQPQHF.

This clone has a single count. The chain uses TRBV5-1 and TRBJ1-1, with D perhaps TRBD1 (6 bases). Deletions cut 6 bases from V and 1 base from J, with 13 bases between. Looked up from germline, CDR1 is SGHRS and CDR2 is YFSETQ. The CDR3 is 14 amino acids. CDR3 amino acids: CASTWGHQNTEAFF. CDR3 DNA: TGCGCCAGCACCTGGGGACATCAGAACACTGAAGCTTTCTTT.

The chain combines TRBV29-1 with TRBJ2-1; TRBD2 agrees at 9 bases. Looked up from germline, CDR1 is SQVTM and CDR2 is ANQGSEA. V lost 4 bases and J lost 9; bases outside the gene matches: 10. CDR3 length: 14 residues. CDR3 bases: TGCAGCGTTGGGAGGGGACTAGCTCTTAGTGAGCAGTTCTTC. Translating gives CSVGRGLALSEQFF.

The V call is TRBV19, the J call TRBJ2-2, with D perhaps given as TRBD1 or TRBD2 (6 bases each). This CDR3 spans 16 amino acids. The V gene's germline CDR1 is LNHDA and CDR2 SQIVND (reference sequence). V lost 2 bases, J lost 0 bases, and 10 bases lay in between. The CDR3 here is CASSIYGGANTGELFF. CDR3 in DNA: TGTGCCAGTAGTATATACGGGGGCGCGAACACCGGGGAGCTGTTTTTT.

This clone has a single count. The rearrangement uses TRBV5-6 and TRBJ2-5; unclear D gene. The CDR3 contains 13 residues. Germline V gene data show CDR1 as SGHDT and CDR2 as YYEEEE. Trimming pared 0 bases from V and 1 base from J, leaving 4 bases between. The DNA for the CDR3 is TGTGCCAGCAGCTTGGGCAGCCAAGAGACCCAGTACTTC. It specifies CASSLGSQETQYF.

The J gene is TRBJ2-2, the V gene TRBV27; D gene unclear. The V end lost 6 bases, the J end lost 1 base, and 12 bases lay between the germline ends. CDR1 and CDR2 from the germline V gene are MNHEY and SMNVEV (reference sequence). CDR3 length equals 15 residues. CDR3 bases: TGTGCCAGCAGACCCCGGAGTCTGAACACCGGGGAGCTGTTTTTT. Translation: CASRPRSLNTGELFF.

This chain joins TRBV5-6 and TRBJ2-7, with 9 bases identical to TRBD1. Germline trimming cut 5 bases from V and 4 bases from J; bases unmatched to any gene: 7. This CDR3 has 14 residues. Germline loops: CDR1 SGHDT, CDR2 YYEEEE. DNA of the CDR3: TGTGCCAGCAGTATTACAGGGGGCACGTACGAGCAGTACTTC. It yields the protein CASSITGGTYEQYF. The full variable domain, with the rest looked up from reference TRBV5-6 and TRBJ2-7, is DAGVTQSPTHLIKTRGQQVTLRCSPKSGHDTVSWYQQALGQGPQFIFQYYEEEERQRGNFPDRFSGHQFPNYSSELNVNALLLGDSALYLCASSITGGTYEQYFGPGTRLTVT.